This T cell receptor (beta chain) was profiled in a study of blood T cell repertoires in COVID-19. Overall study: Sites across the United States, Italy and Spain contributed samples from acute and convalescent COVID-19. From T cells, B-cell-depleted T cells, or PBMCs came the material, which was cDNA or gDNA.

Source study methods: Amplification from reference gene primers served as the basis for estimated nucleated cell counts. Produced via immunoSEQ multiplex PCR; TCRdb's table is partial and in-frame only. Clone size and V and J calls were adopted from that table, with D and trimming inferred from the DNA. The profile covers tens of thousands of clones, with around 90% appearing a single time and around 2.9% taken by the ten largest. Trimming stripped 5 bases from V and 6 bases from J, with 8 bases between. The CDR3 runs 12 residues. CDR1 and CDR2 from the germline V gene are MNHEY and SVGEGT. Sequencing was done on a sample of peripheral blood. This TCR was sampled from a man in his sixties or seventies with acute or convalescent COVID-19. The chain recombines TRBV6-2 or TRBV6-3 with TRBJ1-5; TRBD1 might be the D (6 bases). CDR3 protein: CASSKGGQPQHF. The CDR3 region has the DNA TGTGCCAGCAGTAAAGGGGGTCAGCCCCAGCATTTT.